Presented here are 2 T cell receptor beta chains from one specimen sequenced in a study of PD-1 blockade in classical Hodgkin lymphoma. As to time point: cycle 4 day 1 (C4D1), after 5 to 7 weeks of nivolumab. Relapse after autologous stem cell transplantation occurred in every patient, and brentuximab vedotin exposure varied. TCRdb keeps only in-frame clones here, not all; method: immunoSEQ multiplex PCR. This sample yields tens of thousands of clones, of which about 90% are seen a single time; approximately 10% belongs to the top ten. The sample consisted of peripheral blood mononuclear cells (PBMCs), taken before the fourth cycle of nivolumab. The origin of the receptors is a human donor with classical Hodgkin lymphoma.

The V and J genes are TRBV7-6 and TRBJ2-3, with D hard to call. This CDR3 comprises 13 residues. Trimming left V 1 base short and J 6 bases short, with 8 bases between. Germline V gives CDR1 SGHVS, CDR2 FNYEAQ. DNA of the CDR3: TGTGCCAGCAGCTTAGGTTGGTCGGATACGCAGTATTTT. It encodes CASSLGWSDTQYF.

The V call is TRBV7-2, the J call TRBJ2-2, with D hard to call. The CDR3 loop spans 16 amino acids. Germline CDR1 reads SGHTA; CDR2 reads FQGNSA. V was pared by 5 bases and J by 0 bases, with 13 bases between. Here the CDR3 DNA reads TGTGCCAGCAGCCGCCTGGGCATCGCGAACACCGGGGAGCTGTTTTTT. The encoded protein is CASSRLGIANTGELFF.